This TCR beta chain was documented in a study of control samples from healthy donors and cancer patients. Trimming removed 5 bases at V and 6 bases at J, with 6 bases between. The germline CDR1 and CDR2 sequences are SGHTA and FQGNSA. The CDR3 sequence is 11 residues long. Here immunoSEQ multiplex PCR was the method, and the copy in TCRdb shows in-frame clones only, minus some. The sample includes about 95,000 clones, less than 90% seen only once; the top ten take roughly 14%. Specimen: blood. The TCR sequence derives from a woman in her seventies in good health. The chain uses TRBV7-2 and TRBJ2-3; unclear D gene. CDR3 loop: CASSPLDTQYF. CDR3 sequence (DNA): TGTGCCAGCAGCCCCCTCGATACGCAGTATTTT.